This is a list of T cell receptor beta chains from one sample in a study of read filtering for tumor transcriptome and immune sequencing. MiXCR, applied by TCRdb to the reads, yields one record per CDR3 protein. The table shows several thousand distinct CDR3 sequences, with 20% occurring only once. Sequencing input: a population of CD138-negative cells sorted from bone marrow. These receptors originate from a donor aged 40 or older with multiple myeloma. Both conserved end residues are part of each CDR3. D genes are given only for firm matches. Clone size is not always given. Where it is, it says once, few, many or a class for expanded clones.

j_call: TRBJ2-6; v_call: TRBV20-1; d_call: NA; clone_size: medium-sized; cdr3_aa: CSARGGTGANVLTF; cdr3_nt: TGCAGTGCTAGGGGGGGAACTGGGGCCAACGTCCTGACTTTC
j_call: TRBJ2-7; v_call: TRBV6-5; d_call: TRBD1; clone_size: medium-sized; cdr3_aa: CASSTDRGHEQYF; cdr3_nt: TGTGCCAGCAGTACGGACAGGGGCCACGAGCAGTACTTC
j_call: TRBJ2-7; v_call: TRBV20-1; d_call: TRBD1; clone_size: many; cdr3_aa: CSAGTGEGEQYF; cdr3_nt: TGCAGTGCCGGGACAGGGGAGGGCGAGCAGTACTTC
j_call: TRBJ2-1; v_call: TRBV20-1; d_call: NA; clone_size: medium-sized; cdr3_aa: CSARLVTGRNEQFF; cdr3_nt: TGCAGTGCTAGACTCGTGACGGGACGCAATGAGCAGTTCTTC
j_call: TRBJ1-2; v_call: TRBV20-1; d_call: NA; clone_size: many; cdr3_aa: CSARGPPGLRNYGYTF; cdr3_nt: TGCAGTGCTAGAGGCCCCCCGGGACTAAGAAACTATGGCTACACCTTC
j_call: TRBJ1-5; v_call: TRBV4-1; d_call: TRBD1; clone_size: NA; cdr3_aa: CASSQTPGTGYQPQHF; cdr3_nt: TGCGCCAGCAGCCAGACCCCCGGGACAGGGTATCAGCCCCAGCATTTT
j_call: TRBJ2-1; v_call: TRBV11-2; d_call: NA; clone_size: medium-sized; cdr3_aa: CASSLDLASAAYNEQFF; cdr3_nt: TGTGCCAGCAGCTTAGATCTCGCTAGCGCAGCCTACAATGAGCAGTTCTTC
j_call: TRBJ2-2; v_call: TRBV9; d_call: NA; clone_size: medium-sized; cdr3_aa: CASSRDGGPTGELFF; cdr3_nt: TGTGCCAGCAGCCGTGACGGGGGACCCACCGGGGAGCTGTTTTTT
j_call: TRBJ2-2; v_call: TRBV25-1; d_call: NA; clone_size: many; cdr3_aa: CASSESRESGELFF; cdr3_nt: TGTGCCAGCAGTGAATCCCGGGAGAGCGGGGAGCTGTTTTTT
j_call: TRBJ2-3; v_call: TRBV10-3; d_call: NA; clone_size: NA; cdr3_aa: CAISEPTLTDTQYF; cdr3_nt: TGTGCCATCAGTGAGCCGACCCTCACAGACACGCAGTATTTT
j_call: TRBJ2-2; v_call: TRBV30; d_call: TRBD1; clone_size: many; cdr3_aa: CASHETGGAGELFF; cdr3_nt: TGTGCCTCCCACGAGACAGGGGGTGCCGGGGAGCTGTTTTTT
j_call: TRBJ2-5; v_call: TRBV6-2/TRBV6-3; d_call: NA; clone_size: many; cdr3_aa: CASSFGSFFKETQYF; cdr3_nt: TGTGCCAGCAGCTTCGGGAGTTTCTTCAAAGAGACCCAGTACTTC
j_call: TRBJ1-5; v_call: TRBV4-1; d_call: TRBD1; clone_size: NA; cdr3_aa: CASSLDRGYQPQHF; cdr3_nt: TGCGCCAGCAGCCTGGACAGGGGTTATCAGCCCCAGCATTTT